This entry lists 8 T cell receptor beta chains sequenced from one sample in a study of blood T cell repertoires in COVID-19. Data came from immunoSEQ multiplex PCR; TCRdb stores just in-frame clones and leaves some out. The profile shows some 190,000 clones, around 88% of them singletons. The specimen was peripheral blood. These receptors all come from a young man with active or convalescent COVID-19.

This chain links TRBV28 with TRBJ2-7; 10 bases agree with TRBD2. The trim removed 5 bases at V and 4 bases at J, leaving 11 bases unmatched. Germline CDR1 is MDHEN and CDR2 is SYDVKM. This CDR3 region has 16 residues. The CDR3 DNA follows: TGTGCCAGCAGTCCCATCGGACTAGCGGAGGGGTACGAGCAGTACTTC. This encodes CASSPIGLAEGYEQYF. The full variable domain, in which reference TRBV28 and TRBJ2-7 provide the parts outside the CDR3, is DVKVTQSSRYLVKRTGEKVFLECVQDMDHENMFWYRQDPGLGLRLIYFSYDVKMKEKGDIPEGYSVSREKKERFSLILESASTNQTSMYLCASSPIGLAEGYEQYFGPGTRLTVT.

The chain is built from TRBV19 and TRBJ2-5; D gene unclear. Germline V gene data show CDR1 as LNHDA and CDR2 as SQIVND (reference sequence). CDR3 length: 14 residues. V was shortened by 3 bases and J by 4 bases, with 12 bases between the two germline ends. The CDR3 DNA reads TGTGCCAGTAGTATGTCAATGGTGGCAGAGACCCAGTACTTC. This translates into CASSMSMVAETQYF.

The rearrangement links TRBV5-1 to TRBJ1-1; D might be TRBD1 (5 bases). V lost 1 base to trimming and J lost 7 bases, with 11 bases between them. This CDR3 comprises 13 residues. CDR1 and CDR2 from the germline V gene are SGHRS and YFSETQ. The CDR3 loop reads CASSLYQGVEAFF. CDR3 coding DNA: TGCGCCAGCAGCTTGTACCAGGGTGTTGAAGCTTTCTTT.

The gene calls are TRBV7-3 and TRBJ2-1, with D perhaps TRBD2 (5 bases). Looked up from germline, CDR1 is SGHTA and CDR2 is FQGTGA. Deletions cut 0 bases from V and 5 bases from J, with 11 bases between. This CDR3 contains 15 residues. CDR3 coding DNA: TGTGCCAGCAGCTTAACGGGGAGCCCCCACAATGAGCAGTTCTTC. It specifies CASSLTGSPHNEQFF.

This sequence joins TRBV10-3 and TRBJ1-1, with 7 positions matching TRBD1. The CDR3 is 14 amino acids. In germline, CDR1 is ENHRY, CDR2 SYGVKD. V dropped 2 bases and J dropped 3; count of bases not matched to a gene: 3. CDR3 amino acids: CAISEPGTDTEAFF. The CDR3 coding sequence is TGTGCCATCAGTGAGCCCGGGACAGACACTGAAGCTTTCTTT.

The chain couples TRBV3-1 (or the pseudogene TRBV3-2) to TRBJ2-1, with a weak D call TRBD1 (6 bases). Per the germline V gene, CDR1 is LGHDT and CDR2 is YNNKEL (reference sequence). The CDR3 totals 19 residues. V dropped 1 base and J dropped 0 bases, with 19 bases sitting between them. CDR3 nucleotide sequence: TGTGCCAGCAGCCAAGGGACACTCGGGACAATCAGCTCCTACAATGAGCAGTTCTTC. Its protein product is CASSQGTLGTISSYNEQFF.

V usage is TRBV27 and J usage is TRBJ2-1; TRBD2 agrees at 8 bases. Unmatched junction bases numbered 6, after V lost 8 bases and J lost 0 bases. Germline CDR1 reads MNHEY; CDR2 reads SMNVEV (reference sequence). This CDR3 is built from 15 residues. The CDR3 sequence is CASGQAGVSYNEQFF. In DNA form, the CDR3 reads TGTGCCAGCGGTCAAGCGGGAGTCTCCTACAATGAGCAGTTCTTC.

In the case of this clone: One end of the junction is discordant with germline, which a read error may explain. The chain recombines TRBV7-7 with TRBJ2-5, with D perhaps given as TRBD1 or TRBD2 (5 bases each). CDR3 length equals 14 residues. Germline V CDR1 and CDR2: SSHAT, FNYEAQ (reference sequence). This CDR3 reads CASSIGESQETQYF. CDR3 nucleotides: TGTGCTAGCAGCATAGGGGAGTCCCAAGAGACCCAGTACTTC.